Presented here are 17 T cell receptor beta chains from one specimen sequenced in a study of T cells in Graves' hyperthyroidism and ophthalmopathy. RNA transcripts provided the source from which TCR beta CDR3 regions were amplified. The primer set for the first-round RT-PCR of the TCR CDR3 was HTBI. TCRdb reprocessed the multiplex PCR reads via MiXCR and lists one record per CDR3 protein. The sample has 660,000 or so distinct CDR3 sequences, 40% to 55% seen once. The specimen was peripheral blood or thyroid tissue (not recorded which). The receptors were sampled from an adult man with Graves' disease, either hyperthyroidism or ophthalmopathy (not recorded which).

This clonotype was observed a handful of times. The V and J genes are TRBV20-1 and TRBJ2-2, with 7 bases that match TRBD1. CDR3 size: 14 residues. V dropped 1 base and J dropped 3; count of bases not matched to a gene: 2. Per germline, CDR1 DFQATT and CDR2 SNEGSKA (reference sequence). Written as DNA, the CDR3 is TGCAGTGCTAGAGGGGGACAGCACACCGGGGAGCTGTTTTTT. It codes for CSARGGQHTGELFF.

This clonotype came up many times. The chain uses TRBV2 and TRBJ1-5; no reliable D call. CDR1 is SNHLY and CDR2 is FYNNEI in the germline V gene. V lost 2 bases and J lost 7, with 9 bases in between. The CDR3 has 13 residues. For the CDR3, the DNA is TGTGCCAGCAGTGAATCCGGGATACAGCCCCAGCATTTT. Amino acids: CASSESGIQPQHF.

The genes are TRBV19 and TRBJ2-7, with no clear D. CDR1 is LNHDA, CDR2 SQIVND, per germline (reference sequence). V lost 7 bases to trimming and J lost 0 bases, with 10 bases between them. This CDR3 has 13 amino acids. The DNA of the CDR3 is TGTGCCAGTAAAGGTTCGGACTCCTACGAGCAGTACTTC. It codes for CASKGSDSYEQYF.

This clonotype was counted between two and nine times. The chain carries TRBV9 and TRBJ1-2; D call uncertain. Germline loops: CDR1 SGDLS, CDR2 YYNGEE. The CDR3 covers 15 residues. The V end lost 0 bases, the J end lost 5 bases, and 14 bases lay between the germline ends. CDR3 region: CASSVDVDVEYGYTF. CDR3 nucleotide sequence: TGTGCCAGCAGCGTAGACGTGGATGTGGAGTATGGCTACACCTTC.

V usage is TRBV10-2 and J usage is TRBJ1-5, with D possibly matching TRBD1 (6 bases). The CDR3 totals 14 residues. Germline lookup yields CDR1 WSHSY and CDR2 SAAADI. The V end was cut by 4 bases, the J end by 6 bases, with 13 bases between. The CDR3 coding sequence is TGCGCCAGCAGTGTGGCAGGGGTCGGTCAGCCCCAGCATTTT. Its translation: CASSVAGVGQPQHF.

There are many counts of this clonotype. The chain employs TRBV20-1 and TRBJ2-5; D ambiguous. The germline V gene has CDR1 DFQATT and CDR2 SNEGSKA (reference sequence). V lost 4 bases, J lost 5 bases, and 8 bases lay in between. This CDR3 is 11 amino acids long. CDR3 loop: CSATETETQYF. CDR3 nucleotides: TGCAGTGCTACCGAAACGGAGACCCAGTACTTC.

The chain recombines TRBV6-6 with TRBJ1-2; 8 bases agree with TRBD1. Germline lookup yields CDR1 MNHNY and CDR2 SVGAGI (reference sequence). J lost 8 bases, V lost 6 bases, and 11 bases had no gene match. The CDR3 contains 14 residues. In DNA, the CDR3 is TGTGCCAGCAGACGAGGGACAGGAAGATACGGCTACACCTTC. This encodes CASRRGTGRYGYTF.

The chain uses TRBV11-1 and TRBJ1-2, with 10 bases identical to TRBD1. V shed 8 bases and J 12 bases; nucleotides not matched to a gene: 12. Per germline, CDR1 SGHAT and CDR2 FQDESV (reference sequence). CDR3 size: 13 residues. The CDR3 sequence: CASSTDRGPHHTF. DNA for the CDR3: TGTGCCAGCTCAACCGACAGGGGGCCCCACCACACCTTC.

In regard to this clonotype: This may come from a read error, since a much larger clone is one base off. This chain connects TRBV2 to TRBJ1-1, with 7 bases that match TRBD1. V dropped 7 bases and J dropped 4; count of bases not matched to a gene: 6. This CDR3 has 13 amino acids. The germline V gene has CDR1 SNHLY and CDR2 FYNNEI. CDR3 DNA sequence: TGTGCCAGCAAGGAAGGGGACAGCACTGAAGCTTTCTTT. Its translation: CASKEGDSTEAFF.

The chain is built from TRBV7-9 and TRBJ2-5; 8 bases align to TRBD2. The CDR3 contains 15 residues. V dropped 2 bases and J dropped 4; count of bases not matched to a gene: 6. CDR1 is SEHNR, CDR2 FQNEAQ, per germline (reference sequence). The CDR3 nucleotides are TGTGCCAGCAGCTTATACGGGGGGGGGCGAGAGACCCAGTACTTC. This encodes CASSLYGGGRETQYF.

The DNA of the CDR3 is TGTGCCAGCAGGCGGGACAGGGGCGCTTCCTACGAGCAGTACTTC. This encodes CASRRDRGASYEQYF. The genes are TRBV11-1 and TRBJ2-7; TRBD1 aligns across 10 bases. The CDR3 is made up of 15 amino acids. In germline, CDR1 is SGHAT, CDR2 FQDESV (reference sequence). V shed 6 bases, J shed 1 base, and the junction held 6 bases outside the gene matches. Variable domain in full (rest from reference TRBV11-1 and TRBJ2-7): EAEVAQSPRYKITEKSQAVAFWCDPISGHATLYWYRQILGQGPELLVQFQDESVVDDSQLPKDRFSAERLKGVDSTLKIQPAELGDSAMYLCASRRDRGASYEQYFGPGTRLTVT.

This chain links TRBV7-9 with TRBJ2-5; TRBD2 matches at 7 bases. The junction had 3 bases not matched to a gene; V was cut back by 5 bases and J by 0 bases. The CDR3 sequence is 14 residues long. CDR1 is SEHNR and CDR2 is FQNEAQ in the germline V gene (reference sequence). CDR3 in DNA: TGTGCCAGCAGCGTCGGGACTAACCAAGAGACCCAGTACTTC. It yields the protein CASSVGTNQETQYF.

This clonotype was seen a handful of times. The chain is built from TRBV29-1 and TRBJ2-2; D gene unclear. Germline loops: CDR1 SQVTM, CDR2 ANQGSEA. The V gene lost 1 base and the J gene lost 6 bases, with 0 bases spanning the gap. The CDR3 is 10 residues long. CDR3 nucleotide sequence: TGCAGCGTTGAAGCCGGGGAGCTGTTTTTT. Its translation: CSVEAGELFF.

On this clonotype: Germline and junction disagree at one end, which may indicate a read error. The chain is built from TRBV13 and TRBJ1-2; D not certain. The germline V gene has CDR1 PRHDT and CDR2 FYEKMQ (reference sequence). The CDR3 consists of 12 residues. The CDR3 region is CASSPGIFGHTF. Written as DNA, the CDR3 is TGTGCCAGCAGTCCGGGAATATTTGGCCACACCTTC. The variable domain in full, with the rest retrieved from reference TRBV13 and TRBJ1-2, is AAGVIQSPRHLIKEKRETATLKCYPIPRHDTVYWYQQGPGQDPQFLISFYEKMQSDKGSIPDRFSAQQFSDYHSELNMSSLELGDSALYFCASSPGIFGHTFGSGTRLTVV.

The genes are TRBV7-7 and TRBJ2-7; D remains ambiguous. CDR1 is SSHAT and CDR2 is FNYEAQ in the germline V gene (reference sequence). V lost 5 bases, J lost 0 bases, and 8 bases lay in between. This CDR3 region has 13 residues. This CDR3 is CASSQTVSYEQYF. As DNA, the CDR3 is TGTGCCAGCAGCCAAACAGTCTCCTACGAGCAGTACTTC.

The gene calls are TRBV7-9 and TRBJ1-1, with 8 bases aligning to TRBD1. V was clipped by 3 bases and J by 0 bases; unmatched bases: 6. The length of the CDR3 is 16 residues. From germline, CDR1 is SEHNR and CDR2 FQNEAQ (reference sequence). The CDR3 protein is CASSFRDRMVNTEAFF. As DNA, the CDR3 is TGTGCCAGCAGCTTCCGGGACAGGATGGTGAACACTGAAGCTTTCTTT.

The CDR3 DNA is TGTGCCACCAGCAGGGACAGGGGCATCCTCGAGCAGTACTTC. As protein: CATSRDRGILEQYF. This sequence joins TRBV15 and TRBJ2-7; 9 positions agree with TRBD1. The CDR3 length is 14 residues. Trimming removed 3 bases from V and 6 bases from J; junction bases left unmatched: 6. Germline CDR1 reads LNHNV; CDR2 reads YYDKDF (reference sequence).